These T cell receptor beta chains were read from a single sample in a study of blood T cell repertoires in COVID-19. Some clones are missing from TCRdb's copy, which holds only in-frame ones; the method was immunoSEQ multiplex PCR. The table records more than 65,000 clones, approximately 82% of them present only once. Sequencing used peripheral blood. The receptors here all came from a woman over 75 with acute or convalescent COVID-19. Both conserved end residues are part of each CDR3. D genes are given only for firm matches.

DNA: TGTGCCAGTAGTATAGATCTGGGGACAGGGTCGGACGAGCAGTACTTC
CDR3: CASSIDLGTGSDEQYF
V: TRBV19
J: TRBJ2-7
D: TRBD1

DNA: TGTGCCAGCAGTCGGACATCCACAGATACGCAGTATTTT
CDR3: CASSRTSTDTQYF
V: TRBV11-2
J: TRBJ2-3
D: NA

DNA: TGCGCCAGCACCGATCCTGCAGGGGGATCCTACGAGCAGTACTTC
CDR3: CASTDPAGGSYEQYF
V: TRBV10-1
J: TRBJ2-7
D: TRBD1

DNA: TGTGCCAGCAGTGAGGGCGGGGGGGGCGCCTACGAGCAGTACTTC
CDR3: CASSEGGGGAYEQYF
V: TRBV6-4
J: TRBJ2-7
D: TRBD2

DNA: TGTGCCAGCAGCCATCAGCGGGGGAGAACAGATACGCAGTATTTT
CDR3: CASSHQRGRTDTQYF
V: TRBV7-2
J: TRBJ2-3
D: TRBD2

DNA: TGTGCCAGCAGCCCGGACAGGGACTACGAGCAGTACTTC
CDR3: CASSPDRDYEQYF
V: TRBV4-2
J: TRBJ2-7
D: TRBD1

DNA: TGTGCCAGCAGTGGTGGAAGGGGCCTAACTAATGAAAAACTGTTTTTT
CDR3: CASSGGRGLTNEKLFF
V: TRBV25-1
J: TRBJ1-4
D: NA

DNA: TGTGCCAGCTCAAAAAACAGGGGTGCTAATGAAAAACTGTTTTTT
CDR3: CASSKNRGANEKLFF
V: TRBV18
J: TRBJ1-4
D: TRBD1

DNA: TGTGCCAGCCTGCCTGGACAGGGCTATGGCTACACCTTC
CDR3: CASLPGQGYGYTF
V: TRBV2
J: TRBJ1-2
D: TRBD1

DNA: TGTGCCAGCAGTGAATACAGGGATGGAAACACCATATATTTT
CDR3: CASSEYRDGNTIYF
V: TRBV6-1
J: TRBJ1-3
D: NA

DNA: TGTGCCAGTTTTCCCCCGGGACAGGGAACTAAAGGCTACACCTTC
CDR3: CASFPPGQGTKGYTF
V: TRBV19
J: TRBJ1-2
D: TRBD1

DNA: TGTGCCAGCAGCGTATATGACACTAACTATGGCTACACCTTC
CDR3: CASSVYDTNYGYTF
V: TRBV9
J: TRBJ1-2
D: NA

DNA: TGCGCCAGCAGCTTGACTCAGGGGTTGCAGGTTCGGTCGACTGAAGCTTTCTTT
CDR3: CASSLTQGLQVRSTEAFF
V: TRBV5-1
J: TRBJ1-1
D: NA

DNA: TGTGCCAGCAGCCGGAGTGGAGGGGACACTGAAGCTTTCTTT
CDR3: CASSRSGGDTEAFF
V: TRBV7-9
J: TRBJ1-1
D: NA